These T cell receptor beta chains were read from a single sample in a study of T cell repertoires in cytomegalovirus infection. Antigen specificity for these receptors is unknown. TCRdb called the reads again in MiXCR, with one record for every CDR3 protein. The table shows 110,000 or so distinct CDR3 sequences, with around 30% occurring only once. This material consisted of CD8+ T cells from cultured PBMCs, taken from culture after CMV antigen stimulation. The source is a human donor in good health (CMV status not recorded). Some clones in this sample may be carry-over from other donors' samples. Each CDR3 is given with its conserved first and last residue. A D gene is named only where the DNA matches it firmly. Not all rows give a size; the values are once, few, many and, for expanded clones, a class.

d_gene	abundance	v_gene	j_gene	CDR3nt	CDR3aa
.	.	TRBV4-2	TRBJ2-5	TGTGCCAGCAGCCAAGATCCGGGACTTAGAACTCTTTGGGGAGAGACCCAGTACTTC	CASSQDPGLRTLWGETQYF
.	few	TRBV6-5	TRBJ1-2	TGTGCCACACGAGAGGGGCTGGTCTATGGCTACACCTTC	CATREGLVYGYTF
.	.	TRBV6-6	TRBJ2-2	TGTGCCAGCGGGCTGGACCTACTTACCGTGGACGGGGAGCTGTTTTTT	CASGLDLLTVDGELFF
.	.	TRBV6-6	TRBJ1-5	TGTGCCAGCACCTGGACAAGCAATCAGCCCCAGCATTTT	CASTWTSNQPQHF
.	few	TRBV29-1	TRBJ1-2	TGCAGCGTTGACCGGGACGCCAGGTTCTATGGCTACACCTTC	CSVDRDARFYGYTF
TRBD2	.	TRBV6-6	TRBJ2-1	TGTGCCAGCAGTTCGGGACTAGCGGCATCCTACAATGAGCAGTTCTTC	CASSSGLAASYNEQFF
.	many	TRBV6-2/TRBV6-3	TRBJ2-3	TGTGCCAGCAGTTACGGGGGGGCCTCAGATACGCAGTATTTT	CASSYGGASDTQYF
.	few	TRBV20-1	TRBJ1-6	TGCAGTGCTAGAGACAGGGGTGGGAATTCACCCCTCCACTTT	CSARDRGGNSPLHF
.	.	TRBV2	TRBJ1-1	TGTGCCAGCAGTGAGGAGGCGTTGAACACTGAAGCTTTCTTT	CASSEEALNTEAFF
.	few	TRBV12-3/TRBV12-4	TRBJ1-1	TGTGCCAGCAGCCTCGGAGAGCTGCGGGCTTTCTTT	CASSLGELRAFF
.	.	TRBV12-3/TRBV12-4	TRBJ2-1	TGTGCCAGCAGCCCCTCCGGGGGTGAGCAGTTCTTC	CASSPSGGEQFF
TRBD1	few	TRBV27	TRBJ2-7	TGTGCCAGCAGTTTCGGGACAGGGACCTACGAGCAGTACTTC	CASSFGTGTYEQYF
.	few	TRBV4-1	TRBJ1-2	TGCGCCAGCAGCCAAGAGGTGGAGGGACACTATGGCTACACCTTC	CASSQEVEGHYGYTF
.	.	TRBV14	TRBJ2-7	TGTGCCAGCAGCCAAGTCCGAGGTTACGAGCAGTACTTC	CASSQVRGYEQYF